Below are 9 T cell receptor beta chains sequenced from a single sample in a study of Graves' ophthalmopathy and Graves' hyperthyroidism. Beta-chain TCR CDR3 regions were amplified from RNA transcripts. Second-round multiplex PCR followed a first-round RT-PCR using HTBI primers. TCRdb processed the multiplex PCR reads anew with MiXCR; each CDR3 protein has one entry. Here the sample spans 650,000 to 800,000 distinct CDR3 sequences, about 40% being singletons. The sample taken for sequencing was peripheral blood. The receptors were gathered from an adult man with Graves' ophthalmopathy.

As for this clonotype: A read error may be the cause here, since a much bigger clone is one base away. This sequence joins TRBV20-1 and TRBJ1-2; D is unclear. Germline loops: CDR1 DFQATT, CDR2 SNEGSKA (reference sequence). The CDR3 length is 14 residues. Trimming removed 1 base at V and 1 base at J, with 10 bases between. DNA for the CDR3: TGCAGTGCTAGAGCGGAGACAATTAACTATGGCTACACCTTC. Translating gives CSARAETINYGYTF.

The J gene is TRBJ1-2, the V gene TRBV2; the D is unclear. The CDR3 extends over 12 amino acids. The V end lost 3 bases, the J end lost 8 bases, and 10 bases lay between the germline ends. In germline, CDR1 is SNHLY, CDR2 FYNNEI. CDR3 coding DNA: TGTGCCAGCAGTGAGGCGCAAGTCGGCTACACCTTC. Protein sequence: CASSEAQVGYTF.

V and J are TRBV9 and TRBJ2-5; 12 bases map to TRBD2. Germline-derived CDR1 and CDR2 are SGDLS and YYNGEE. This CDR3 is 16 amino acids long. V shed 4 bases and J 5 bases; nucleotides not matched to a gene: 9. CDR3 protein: CASSQAGTSGSETQYF. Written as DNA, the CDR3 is TGTGCCAGCAGCCAAGCGGGGACTAGCGGGTCCGAGACCCAGTACTTC.

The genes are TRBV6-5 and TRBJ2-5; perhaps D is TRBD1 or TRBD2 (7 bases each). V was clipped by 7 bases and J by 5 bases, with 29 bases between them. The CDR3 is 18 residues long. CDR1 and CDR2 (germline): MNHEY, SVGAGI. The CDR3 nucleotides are TGTGCCAGCATTCACAAGGGGGCAGCGGGAATTCGGTCGGAGACCCAGTACTTC. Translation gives CASIHKGAAGIRSETQYF.

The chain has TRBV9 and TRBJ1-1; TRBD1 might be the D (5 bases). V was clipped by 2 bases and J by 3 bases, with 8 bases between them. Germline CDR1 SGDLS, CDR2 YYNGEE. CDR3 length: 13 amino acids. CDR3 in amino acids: CASSVQGHTEAFF. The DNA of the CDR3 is TGTGCCAGCAGCGTTCAGGGTCACACTGAAGCTTTCTTT.

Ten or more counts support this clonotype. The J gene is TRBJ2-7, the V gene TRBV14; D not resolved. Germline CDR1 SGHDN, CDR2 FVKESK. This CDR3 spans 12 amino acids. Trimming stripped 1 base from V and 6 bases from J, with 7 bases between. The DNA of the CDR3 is TGTGCCAGCAGCCAAGTAGGCTTCGAGCAGTACTTC. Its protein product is CASSQVGFEQYF.

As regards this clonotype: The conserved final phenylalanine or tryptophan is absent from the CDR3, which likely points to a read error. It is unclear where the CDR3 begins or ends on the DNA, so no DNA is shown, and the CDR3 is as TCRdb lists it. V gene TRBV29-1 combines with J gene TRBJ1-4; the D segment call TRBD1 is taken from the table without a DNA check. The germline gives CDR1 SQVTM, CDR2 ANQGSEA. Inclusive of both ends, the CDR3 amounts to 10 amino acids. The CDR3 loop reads CSVGGTEEGL.

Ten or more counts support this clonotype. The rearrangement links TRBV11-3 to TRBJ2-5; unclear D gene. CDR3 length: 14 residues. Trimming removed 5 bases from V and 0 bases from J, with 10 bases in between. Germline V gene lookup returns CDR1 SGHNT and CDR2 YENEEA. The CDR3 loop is CASSHLGNQETQYF. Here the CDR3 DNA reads TGTGCCAGCAGCCACCTGGGTAACCAAGAGACCCAGTACTTC. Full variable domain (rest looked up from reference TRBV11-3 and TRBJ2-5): EAGVVQSPRYKIIEKKQPVAFWCNPISGHNTLYWYLQNLGQGPELLIRYENEEAVDDSQLPKDRFSAERLKGVDSTLKIQPAELGDSAVYLCASSHLGNQETQYFGPGTRLLVL.

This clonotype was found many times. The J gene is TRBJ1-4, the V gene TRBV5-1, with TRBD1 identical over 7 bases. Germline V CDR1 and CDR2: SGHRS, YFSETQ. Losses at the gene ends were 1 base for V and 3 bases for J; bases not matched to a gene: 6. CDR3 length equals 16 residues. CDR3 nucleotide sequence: TGCGCCAGCAGCTTGTTACAGGGGCCGGCTAATGAAAAACTGTTTTTT. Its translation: CASSLLQGPANEKLFF.